Below, one T cell receptor (beta chain) is given with its context. A much larger clone differs by one base, so this may be a read error. Clones were read by immunoSEQ multiplex PCR, and TCRdb kept only the in-frame ones, dropping some. The table has some 66,000 clones, 70% to 85% seen once; the top ten hold about 6.9%. The germline CDR1 and CDR2 sequences are SGHDT and YYEEEE. This CDR3 contains 13 residues. V was clipped by 4 bases and J by 4 bases, with 11 bases between them. These data belong to a study of blood T cell repertoires in COVID-19. The overall study: Donors in the United States, Italy and Spain gave samples during acute or convalescent COVID-19. PBMCs, B-cell-depleted T cells, or T cells provided the cDNA or gDNA that made up the material.

This chain joins TRBV5-6 and TRBJ1-2; the D gene is possibly TRBD1 (6 bases). The specimen was peripheral blood. The TCR was taken from a man aged 55 to 70 with acute or convalescent COVID-19. CDR3 loop: CASSVEQGYGYTF. CDR3 sequence (DNA): TGTGCCAGCAGCGTCGAACAGGGCTATGGCTACACCTTC.